This T cell receptor beta chain was recorded in a study of CD8+ T cells in alopecia areata. On the study more broadly: Tofacitinib lasted 6 to 18 months, then 6 months off drug. Broader study findings: Relative to normal scalp, lesional scalp, especially alopecia totalis/universalis, showed higher clonality.

About this clone itself: As yet, its antigen is unknown.

Isolated RNA was reverse transcribed into cDNA used as the sequencing template. Measured with immunoSEQ multiplex PCR; TCRdb has only the in-frame clones, and not every one. The sample has around 140,000 clones, over 70% seen once; the top ten hold over 12%. CD4+ and CD8+ T cells were sorted from PBMCs stained for CD3, CD4 and CD8. The germline V gene has CDR1 SQVTM and CDR2 ANQGSEA. The V end lost 5 bases, the J end lost 1 base, and 8 bases lay between the germline ends. This CDR3 comprises 13 residues. The TCR originated in a human donor with alopecia areata. The V and J genes are TRBV29-1 and TRBJ2-2; D is tentatively TRBD1 or TRBD2 (5 bases each). The sequences come from CD8+ T cells sorted from blood, collected at week 0. This CDR3 reads CSVRDVNTGELFF. The CDR3 bases are TGCAGCGTTAGGGACGTGAACACCGGGGAGCTGTTTTTT.